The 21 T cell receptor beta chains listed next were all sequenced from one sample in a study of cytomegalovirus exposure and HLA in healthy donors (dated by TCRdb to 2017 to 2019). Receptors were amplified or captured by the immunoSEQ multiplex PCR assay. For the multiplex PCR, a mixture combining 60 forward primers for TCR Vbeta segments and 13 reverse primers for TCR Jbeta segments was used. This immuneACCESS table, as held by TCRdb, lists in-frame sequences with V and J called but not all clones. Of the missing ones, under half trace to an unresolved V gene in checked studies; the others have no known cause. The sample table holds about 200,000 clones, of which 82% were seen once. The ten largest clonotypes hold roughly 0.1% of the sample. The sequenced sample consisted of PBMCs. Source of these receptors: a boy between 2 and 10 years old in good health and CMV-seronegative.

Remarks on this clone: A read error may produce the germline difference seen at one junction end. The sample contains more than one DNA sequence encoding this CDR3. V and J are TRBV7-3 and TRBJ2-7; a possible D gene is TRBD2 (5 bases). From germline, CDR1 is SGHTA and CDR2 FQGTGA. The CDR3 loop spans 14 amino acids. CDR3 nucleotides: TGCGCCAGCAGCCCGCGTATTGAGGGCTACGAGCAGTACTTC. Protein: CASSPRIEGYEQYF.

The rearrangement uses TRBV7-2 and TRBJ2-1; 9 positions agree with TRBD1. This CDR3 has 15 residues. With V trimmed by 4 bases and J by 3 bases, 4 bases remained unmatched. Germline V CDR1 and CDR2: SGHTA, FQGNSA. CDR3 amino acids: CASSSDRGNYNEQFF. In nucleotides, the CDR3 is TGTGCCAGCAGCTCCGACAGGGGGAACTACAATGAGCAGTTCTTC.

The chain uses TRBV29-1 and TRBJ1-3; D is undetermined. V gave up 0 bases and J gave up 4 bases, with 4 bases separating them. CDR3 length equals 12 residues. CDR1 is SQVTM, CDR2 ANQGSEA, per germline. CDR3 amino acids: CSVEDAGNTIYF. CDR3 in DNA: TGCAGCGTTGAAGATGCGGGAAACACCATATATTTT.

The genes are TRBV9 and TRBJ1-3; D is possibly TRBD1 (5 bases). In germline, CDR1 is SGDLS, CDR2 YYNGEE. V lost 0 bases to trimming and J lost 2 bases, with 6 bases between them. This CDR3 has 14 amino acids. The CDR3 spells CASSVEGAGNTIYF. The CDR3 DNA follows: TGTGCCAGCAGCGTAGAAGGGGCTGGAAACACCATATATTTT. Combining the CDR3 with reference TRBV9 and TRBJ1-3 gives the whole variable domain DSGVTQTPKHLITATGQRVTLRCSPRSGDLSVYWYQQSLDQGLQFLIQYYNGEERAKGNILERFSAQQFPDLHSELNLSSLELGDSALYFCASSVEGAGNTIYFGEGSWLTVV.

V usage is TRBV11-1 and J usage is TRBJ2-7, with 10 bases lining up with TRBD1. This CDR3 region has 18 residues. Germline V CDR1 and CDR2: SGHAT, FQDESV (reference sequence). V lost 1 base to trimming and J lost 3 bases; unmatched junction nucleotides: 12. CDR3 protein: CASSLDSPGTGVVYEQYF. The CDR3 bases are TGTGCCAGCAGCTTAGATAGCCCCGGGACAGGGGTCGTCTACGAGCAGTACTTC.

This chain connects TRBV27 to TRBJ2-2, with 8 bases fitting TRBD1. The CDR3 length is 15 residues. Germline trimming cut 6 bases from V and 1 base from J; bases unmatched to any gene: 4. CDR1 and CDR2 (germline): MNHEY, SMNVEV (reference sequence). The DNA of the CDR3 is TGTGCCAGCAGACGGACAGGGTTGAACACCGGGGAGCTGTTTTTT. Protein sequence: CASRRTGLNTGELFF.

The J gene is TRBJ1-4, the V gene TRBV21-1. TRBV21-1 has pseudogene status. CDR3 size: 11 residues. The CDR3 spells CASQAGEKLFF. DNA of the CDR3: TGTGCCAGCCAGGCGGGTGAAAAACTGTTTTTT.

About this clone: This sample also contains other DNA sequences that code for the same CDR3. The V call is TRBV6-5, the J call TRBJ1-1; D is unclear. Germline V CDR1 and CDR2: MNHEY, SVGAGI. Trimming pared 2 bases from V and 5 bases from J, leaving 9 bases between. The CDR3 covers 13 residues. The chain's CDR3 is CASSYAGSTEAFF. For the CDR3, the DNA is TGTGCCAGCAGTTACGCGGGGAGTACTGAAGCTTTCTTT.

This CDR3 is CASSLYGGTSYEQYF. The CDR3 nucleotides are TGTGCCAGCAGCTTATATGGGGGGACCTCCTACGAGCAGTACTTC. The chain recombines TRBV11-2 with TRBJ2-7; D is perhaps TRBD2 (6 bases). The germline V gene has CDR1 SGHAT and CDR2 FQNNGV. This CDR3 spans 15 amino acids. Trimming pared 2 bases from V and 0 bases from J, leaving 11 bases between. The complete variable domain, with remaining parts taken from reference TRBV11-2 and TRBJ2-7, reads EAGVAQSPRYKIIEKRQSVAFWCNPISGHATLYWYQQILGQGPKLLIQFQNNGVVDDSQLPKDRFSAERLKGVDSTLKIQPAKLEDSAVYLCASSLYGGTSYEQYFGPGTRLTVT.

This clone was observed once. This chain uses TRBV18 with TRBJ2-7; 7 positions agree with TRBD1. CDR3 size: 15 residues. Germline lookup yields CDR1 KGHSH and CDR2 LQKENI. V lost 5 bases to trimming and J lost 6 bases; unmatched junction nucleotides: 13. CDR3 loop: CASSSAGAGGSEQYF. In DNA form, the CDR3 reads TGTGCCAGCTCATCGGCCGGGGCAGGGGGATCCGAGCAGTACTTC.

The CDR3 DNA reads TGTGCCAGCAGCTTAGGACGCGGGGGGAAGGAATCACCCCTCCACTTT. Protein: CASSLGRGGKESPLHF. This chain joins TRBV11-2 and TRBJ1-6; tentative D call: TRBD1 (5 bases). There are 16 residues in the CDR3. Deletions cut 1 base from V and 10 bases from J, with 17 bases between. The germline V gene encodes CDR1 SGHAT and CDR2 FQNNGV.

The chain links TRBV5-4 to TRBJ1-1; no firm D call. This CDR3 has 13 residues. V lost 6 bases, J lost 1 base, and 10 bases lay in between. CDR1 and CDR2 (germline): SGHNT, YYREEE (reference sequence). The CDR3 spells CASTVAGNTEAFF. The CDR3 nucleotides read TGTGCCAGCACGGTAGCCGGGAACACTGAAGCTTTCTTT.

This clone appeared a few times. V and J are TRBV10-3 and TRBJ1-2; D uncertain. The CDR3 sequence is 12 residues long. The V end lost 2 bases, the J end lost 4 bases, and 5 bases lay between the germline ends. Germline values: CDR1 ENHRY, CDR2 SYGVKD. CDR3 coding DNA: TGTGCCATCAGTGAGGGAGGCTATGGCTACACCTTC. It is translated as CAISEGGYGYTF.

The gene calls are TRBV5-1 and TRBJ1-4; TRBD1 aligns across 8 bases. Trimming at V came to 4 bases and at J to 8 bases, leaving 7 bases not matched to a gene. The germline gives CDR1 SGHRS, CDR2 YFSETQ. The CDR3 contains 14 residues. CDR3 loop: CASSPTGDSEKLFF. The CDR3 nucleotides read TGCGCCAGCAGCCCGACAGGGGATAGCGAAAAACTGTTTTTT. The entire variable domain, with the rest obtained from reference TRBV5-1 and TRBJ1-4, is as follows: KAGVTQTPRYLIKTRGQQVTLSCSPISGHRSVSWYQQTPGQGLQFLFEYFSETQRNKGNFPGRFSGRQFSNSRSEMNVSTLELGDSALYLCASSPTGDSEKLFFGSGTQLSVL.

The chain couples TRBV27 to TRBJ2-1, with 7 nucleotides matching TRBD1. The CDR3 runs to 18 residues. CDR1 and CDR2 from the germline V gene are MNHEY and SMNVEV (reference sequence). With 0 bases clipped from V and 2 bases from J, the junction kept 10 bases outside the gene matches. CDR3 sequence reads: CASSLSAVGDRTYNEQFF. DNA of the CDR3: TGTGCCAGCAGTTTATCGGCGGTAGGGGACAGAACCTACAATGAGCAGTTCTTC.

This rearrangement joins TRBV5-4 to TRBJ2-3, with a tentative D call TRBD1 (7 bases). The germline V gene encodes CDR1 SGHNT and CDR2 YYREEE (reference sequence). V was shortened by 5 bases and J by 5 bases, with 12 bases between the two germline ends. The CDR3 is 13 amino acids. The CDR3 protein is CASRNQGGDTQYF. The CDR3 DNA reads TGTGCCAGCAGGAATCAGGGGGGAGATACGCAGTATTTT.

CDR3 in DNA: TGTGCCAGTAGTATTTCCGACAGTCTCTCCTACGAGCAGTACTTC. Its translation: CASSISDSLSYEQYF. The chain recombines TRBV19 with TRBJ2-7, with a tentative D call TRBD1 (5 bases). There are 15 residues in the CDR3. CDR1 and CDR2 (germline): LNHDA, SQIVND (reference sequence). V lost 3 bases to trimming and J lost 0 bases, with 12 bases between them.

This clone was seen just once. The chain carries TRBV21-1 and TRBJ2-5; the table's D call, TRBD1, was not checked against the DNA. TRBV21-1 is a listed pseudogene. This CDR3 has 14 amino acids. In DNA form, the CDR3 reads TGTGCCAGCAGCAAGGGGCAGTTACAAGAGACCCAGTACTTC. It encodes CASSKGQLQETQYF.

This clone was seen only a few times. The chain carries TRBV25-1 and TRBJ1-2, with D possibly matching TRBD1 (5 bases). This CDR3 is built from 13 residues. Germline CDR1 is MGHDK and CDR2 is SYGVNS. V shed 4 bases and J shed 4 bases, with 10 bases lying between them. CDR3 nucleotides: TGTGCCAGCAGTGGCAGGGCCAGCTATGGCTACACCTTC. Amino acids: CASSGRASYGYTF.

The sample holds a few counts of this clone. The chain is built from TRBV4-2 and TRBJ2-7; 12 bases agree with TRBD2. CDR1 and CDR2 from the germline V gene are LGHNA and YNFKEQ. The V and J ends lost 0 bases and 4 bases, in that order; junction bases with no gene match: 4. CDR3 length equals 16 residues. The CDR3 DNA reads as TGTGCCAGCAGCCAAGATAAACTAGCGGGGGGATACGAGCAGTACTTC. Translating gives CASSQDKLAGGYEQYF.

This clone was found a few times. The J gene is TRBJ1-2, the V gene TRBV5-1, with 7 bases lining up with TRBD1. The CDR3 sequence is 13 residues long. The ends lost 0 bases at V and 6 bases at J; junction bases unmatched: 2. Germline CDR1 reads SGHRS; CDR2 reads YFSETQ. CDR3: CASSLDTGDGYTF. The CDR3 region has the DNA TGCGCCAGCAGCTTGGATACAGGGGATGGCTACACCTTC.